This T cell receptor beta chain was identified during a study of early stage breast cancer tumors. CDR1 is SNHLY and CDR2 is FYNNEI in the germline V gene. CDR3 length equals 14 residues. V shed 4 bases and J shed 9 bases, with 16 bases lying between them. The protocol was immunoSEQ multiplex PCR, while the TCRdb copy is restricted to in-frame clones and leaves out a portion. The sample records 30,000 or so clones, roughly 77% being singletons. The sequencing sample was made of blood. The V gene is TRBV2, the J gene TRBJ2-1; D might be TRBD1 (5 bases). The clonotype was recovered from a person aged 40 to 50 with breast cancer. The CDR3: CASSGGLGLVEQFF. The CDR3 nucleotides read TGTGCCAGCAGTGGGGGTCTGGGGCTAGTTGAGCAGTTCTTC.